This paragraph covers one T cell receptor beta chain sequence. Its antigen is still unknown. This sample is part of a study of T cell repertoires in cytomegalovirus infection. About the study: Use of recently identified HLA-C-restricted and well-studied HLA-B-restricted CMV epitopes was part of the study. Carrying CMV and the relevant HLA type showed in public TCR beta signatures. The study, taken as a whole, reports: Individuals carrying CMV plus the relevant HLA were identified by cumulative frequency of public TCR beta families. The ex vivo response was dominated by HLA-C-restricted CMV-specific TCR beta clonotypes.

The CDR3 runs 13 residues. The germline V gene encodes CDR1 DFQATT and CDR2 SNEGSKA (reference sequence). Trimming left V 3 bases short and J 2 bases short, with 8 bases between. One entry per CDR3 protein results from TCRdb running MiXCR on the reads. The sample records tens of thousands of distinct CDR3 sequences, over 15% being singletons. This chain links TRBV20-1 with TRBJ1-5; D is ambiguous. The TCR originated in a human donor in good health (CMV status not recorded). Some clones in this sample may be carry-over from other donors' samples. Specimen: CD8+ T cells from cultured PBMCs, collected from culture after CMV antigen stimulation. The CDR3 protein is CSASFVGNQPQHF. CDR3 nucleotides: TGCAGTGCTAGTTTTGTTGGCAATCAGCCCCAGCATTTT.